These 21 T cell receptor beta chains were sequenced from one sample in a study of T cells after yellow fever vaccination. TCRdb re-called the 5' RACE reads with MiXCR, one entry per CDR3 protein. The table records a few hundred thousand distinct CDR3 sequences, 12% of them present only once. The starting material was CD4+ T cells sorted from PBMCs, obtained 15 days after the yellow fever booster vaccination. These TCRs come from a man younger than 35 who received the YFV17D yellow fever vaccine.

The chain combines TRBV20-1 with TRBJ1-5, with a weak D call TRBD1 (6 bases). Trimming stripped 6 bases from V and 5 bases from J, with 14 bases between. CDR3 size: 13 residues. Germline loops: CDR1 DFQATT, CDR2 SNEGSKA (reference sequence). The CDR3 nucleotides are TGCAGTGCCCAAAACAGGGAGGATCAGCCCCAGCATTTT. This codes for CSAQNREDQPQHF.

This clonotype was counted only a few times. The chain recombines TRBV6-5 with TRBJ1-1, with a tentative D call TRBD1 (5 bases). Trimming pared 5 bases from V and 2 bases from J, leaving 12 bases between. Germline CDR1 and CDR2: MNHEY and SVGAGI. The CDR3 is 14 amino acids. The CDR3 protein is CASSPRGHNTEAFF. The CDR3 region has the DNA TGTGCCAGCAGTCCCCGAGGACACAACACTGAAGCTTTCTTT.

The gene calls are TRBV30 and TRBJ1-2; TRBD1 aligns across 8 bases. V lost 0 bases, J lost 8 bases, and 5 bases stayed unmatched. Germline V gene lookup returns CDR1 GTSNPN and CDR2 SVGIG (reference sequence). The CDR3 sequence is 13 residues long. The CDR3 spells CAWSVQTGGGYTF. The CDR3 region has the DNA TGTGCCTGGAGTGTACAAACAGGGGGAGGCTACACCTTC.

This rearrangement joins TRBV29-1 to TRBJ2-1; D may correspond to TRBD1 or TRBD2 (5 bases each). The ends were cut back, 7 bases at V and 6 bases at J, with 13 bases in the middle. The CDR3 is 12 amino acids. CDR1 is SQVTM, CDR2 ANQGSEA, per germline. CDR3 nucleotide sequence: TGCAGCGCTGAGAGGGGAGTCAATGAGCAGTTCTTC. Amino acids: CSAERGVNEQFF.

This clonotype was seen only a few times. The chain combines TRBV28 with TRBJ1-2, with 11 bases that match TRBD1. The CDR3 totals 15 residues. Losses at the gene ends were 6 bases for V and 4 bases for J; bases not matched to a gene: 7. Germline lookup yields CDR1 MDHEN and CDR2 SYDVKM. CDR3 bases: TGTGCCAGCAGCCCAGGGACAGGGGGAGGCTATGGCTACACCTTC. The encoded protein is CASSPGTGGGYGYTF.

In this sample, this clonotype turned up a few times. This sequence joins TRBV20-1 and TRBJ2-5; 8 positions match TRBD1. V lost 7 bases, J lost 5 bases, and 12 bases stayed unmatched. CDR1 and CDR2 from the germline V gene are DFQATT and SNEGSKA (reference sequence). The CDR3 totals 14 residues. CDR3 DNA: TGCAGTGTTCGACCCAACAGGGGGAAGGAGACCCAGTACTTC. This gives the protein CSVRPNRGKETQYF.

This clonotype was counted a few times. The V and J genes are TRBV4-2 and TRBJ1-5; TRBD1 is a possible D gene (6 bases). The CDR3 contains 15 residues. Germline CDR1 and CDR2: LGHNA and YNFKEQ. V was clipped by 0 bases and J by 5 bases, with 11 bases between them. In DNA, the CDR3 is TGTGCCAGCAGCCAAGAAACAGGGAAGGATCAGCCCCAGCATTTT. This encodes CASSQETGKDQPQHF.

The CDR3: CATEAGGREDTQYF. In DNA form, the CDR3 reads TGTGCCACCGAGGCGGGGGGCCGCGAAGATACGCAGTATTTT. V gene TRBV24-1 combines with J gene TRBJ2-3; TRBD2 aligns across 8 bases. Germline assignment: CDR1 KGHDR and CDR2 SFDVKD. The CDR3 totals 14 residues. V dropped 9 bases and J dropped 5; count of bases not matched to a gene: 9.

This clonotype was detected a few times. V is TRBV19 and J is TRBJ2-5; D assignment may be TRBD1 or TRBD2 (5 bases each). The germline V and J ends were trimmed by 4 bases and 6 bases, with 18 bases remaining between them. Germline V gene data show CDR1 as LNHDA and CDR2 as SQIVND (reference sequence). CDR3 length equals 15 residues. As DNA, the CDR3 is TGTGCCAGTAGTACTTACATTCATCCGGGGCAGACCCAGTACTTC. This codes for CASSTYIHPGQTQYF.

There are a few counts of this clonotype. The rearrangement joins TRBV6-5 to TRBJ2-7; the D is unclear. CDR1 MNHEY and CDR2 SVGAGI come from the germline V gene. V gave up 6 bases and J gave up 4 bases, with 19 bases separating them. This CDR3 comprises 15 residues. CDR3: CASRSSGVFGYEQYV. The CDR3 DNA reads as TGTGCCAGCAGGTCTAGTGGAGTGTTTGGGTACGAGCAGTACGTC.

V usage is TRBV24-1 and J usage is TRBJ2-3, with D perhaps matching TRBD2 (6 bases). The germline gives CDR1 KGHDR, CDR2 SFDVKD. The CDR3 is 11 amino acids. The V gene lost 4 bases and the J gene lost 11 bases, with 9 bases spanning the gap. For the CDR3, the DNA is TGTGCCACCAGTGAGGGGGGAAGGCAGTATTTT. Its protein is CATSEGGRQYF.

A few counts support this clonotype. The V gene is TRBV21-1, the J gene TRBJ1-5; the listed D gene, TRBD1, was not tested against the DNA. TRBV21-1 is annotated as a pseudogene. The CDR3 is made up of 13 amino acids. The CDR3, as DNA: TGTGCCCTCGGGGGGAATAGCAATCAGCCCCAGCATTTT. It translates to CALGGNSNQPQHF.

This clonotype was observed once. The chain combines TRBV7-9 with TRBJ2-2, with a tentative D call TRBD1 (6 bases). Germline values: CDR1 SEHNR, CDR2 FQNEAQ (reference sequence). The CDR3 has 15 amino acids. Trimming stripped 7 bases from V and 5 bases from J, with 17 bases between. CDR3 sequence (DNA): TGTGCCAGCAAGCTCATCTTTCAGGGGACCGGGGAGCTGTTTTTT. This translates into CASKLIFQGTGELFF.

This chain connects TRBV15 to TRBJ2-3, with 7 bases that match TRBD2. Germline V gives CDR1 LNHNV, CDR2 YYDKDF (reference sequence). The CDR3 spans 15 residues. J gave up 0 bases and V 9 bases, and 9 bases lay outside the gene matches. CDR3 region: CATTTPGGSTDTQYF. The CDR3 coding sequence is TGTGCCACTACCACCCCGGGGGGAAGCACAGATACGCAGTATTTT.

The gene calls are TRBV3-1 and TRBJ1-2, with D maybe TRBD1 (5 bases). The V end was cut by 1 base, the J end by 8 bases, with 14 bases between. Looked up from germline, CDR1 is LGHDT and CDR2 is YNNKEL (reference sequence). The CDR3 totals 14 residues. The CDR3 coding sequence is TGTGCCAGCAGCCAAGGTGTTAGGGACTCCGGCTACACCTTC. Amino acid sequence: CASSQGVRDSGYTF. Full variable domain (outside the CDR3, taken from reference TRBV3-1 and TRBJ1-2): DTAVSQTPKYLVTQMGNDKSIKCEQNLGHDTMYWYKQDSKKFLKIMFSYNNKELIINETVPNRFSPKSPDKAHLNLHINSLELGDSAVYFCASSQGVRDSGYTFGSGTRLTVV.

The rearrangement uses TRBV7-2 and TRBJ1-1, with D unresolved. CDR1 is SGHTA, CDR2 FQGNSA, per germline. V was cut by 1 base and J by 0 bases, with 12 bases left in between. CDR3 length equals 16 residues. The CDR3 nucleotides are TGTGCCAGCAGCTTAGAGGGCGGTGCTATGAACACTGAAGCTTTCTTT. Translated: CASSLEGGAMNTEAFF.

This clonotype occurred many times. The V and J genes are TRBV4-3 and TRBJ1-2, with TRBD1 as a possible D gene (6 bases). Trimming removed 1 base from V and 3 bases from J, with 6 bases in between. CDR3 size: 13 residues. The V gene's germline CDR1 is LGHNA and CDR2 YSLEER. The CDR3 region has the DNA TGCGCCAGCAGCCAAGGACAGGACTATGGCTACACCTTC. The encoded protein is CASSQGQDYGYTF.

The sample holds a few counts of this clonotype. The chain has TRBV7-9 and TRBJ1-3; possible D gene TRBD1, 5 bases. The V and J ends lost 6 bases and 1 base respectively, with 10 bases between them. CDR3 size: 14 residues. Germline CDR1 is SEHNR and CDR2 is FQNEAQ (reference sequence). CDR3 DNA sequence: TGTGCCAGCAGAGTGGGACCGTCTGGAAACACCATATATTTT. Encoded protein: CASRVGPSGNTIYF.

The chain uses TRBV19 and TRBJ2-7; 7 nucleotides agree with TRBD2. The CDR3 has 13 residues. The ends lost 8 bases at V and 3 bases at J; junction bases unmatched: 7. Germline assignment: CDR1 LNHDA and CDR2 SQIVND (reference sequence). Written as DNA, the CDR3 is TGTGCCAGTGGGGAGGGGCCCAGCTACGAGCAGTACTTC. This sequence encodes CASGEGPSYEQYF.

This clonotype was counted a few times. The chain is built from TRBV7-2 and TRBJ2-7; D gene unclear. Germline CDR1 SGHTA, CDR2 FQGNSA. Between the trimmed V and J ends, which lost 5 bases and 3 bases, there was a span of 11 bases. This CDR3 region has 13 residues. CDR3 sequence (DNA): TGTGCCAGCAGCCCCGGACGGAACTACGAGCAGTACGTC. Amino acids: CASSPGRNYEQYV.

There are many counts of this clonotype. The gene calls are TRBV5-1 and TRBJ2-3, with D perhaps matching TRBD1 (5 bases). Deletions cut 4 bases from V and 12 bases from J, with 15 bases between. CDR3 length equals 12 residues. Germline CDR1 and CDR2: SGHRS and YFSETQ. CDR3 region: CASSPDRIVQYF. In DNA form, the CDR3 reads TGCGCCAGCAGCCCCGACAGAATAGTCCAGTATTTT.